This TCR beta chain was found in a study of blood T cell repertoires in COVID-19. Study as a whole: COVID-19 samples collected from the United States, Italy and Spain covered acute and convalescent phases. The cDNA or gDNA used as material had been derived from T cells, B-cell-depleted T cells, or PBMCs.

Produced via immunoSEQ multiplex PCR; TCRdb's table is partial and in-frame only. The sample yields roughly 100,000 clones, over 65% seen once. In germline, CDR1 is MNHEY, CDR2 SVGAGI. V lost 4 bases and J 10 bases, leaving 16 bases between the germline ends. The CDR3 spans 14 residues. The sample comprised peripheral blood. The chain has TRBV6-5 and TRBJ1-4, with a tentative D call TRBD1 (6 bases). This receptor was identified in an elderly man with COVID-19, enrolled during active disease. The CDR3 reads CASSWGSEGVKLFF. As DNA, the CDR3 is TGTGCCAGCAGTTGGGGGAGTGAGGGGGTAAAACTGTTTTTT.